This record concerns one T cell receptor (beta chain) sequence. Its target is unknown. This sample is part of a study of lymphopenia after photon versus proton radiotherapy. Assay: immunoSEQ multiplex PCR; the TCRdb copy retains only in-frame clones and omits some. The data contain 160,000 or so clones, approximately 86% of them seen just once; the ten biggest clones take up around 5%. V lost 1 base to trimming and J lost 3 bases; unmatched junction nucleotides: 10. CDR3 length equals 18 residues. CDR1 is MDHEN, CDR2 SYDVKM, per germline. Overall study results and limits: Survival link was tested only in deceased patients; proton benefit remains a possibility. A bigger post-nadir fall in TCR diversity correlated inversely with survival time in deceased patients. Relative stability marked proton patients; photon patients lost diversity and naive cells.

This rearrangement joins TRBV28 to TRBJ2-7; 12 bases line up with TRBD1. The origin of this receptor is a man aged 50 to 60 with gastric cancer. Sequenced material: peripheral blood, taken from a patient treated with photon-based radiotherapy. The CDR3: CASSLSLGQGARGYEQYF. The CDR3 bases are TGTGCCAGCAGTTTATCTCTGGGACAGGGGGCTCGGGGCTACGAGCAGTACTTC.